Following are 31 T cell receptor beta chains from one sample sequenced in a study of control samples from healthy donors and cancer patients. The assay was immunoSEQ multiplex PCR, and TCRdb's table has in-frame clones only and misses some. The table includes 100,000 to 150,000 clones, 87% detected once. The specimen sequenced was blood. These receptor sequences come from a man between 18 and 29 years old in good health.

The V call is TRBV27, the J call TRBJ1-5; 9 bases match TRBD1. Trimming at V came to 5 bases and at J to 7 bases, leaving 6 bases not matched to a gene. The CDR3 contains 14 residues. CDR1 and CDR2 from the germline V gene are MNHEY and SMNVEV (reference sequence). The CDR3 loop is CASSLGTGRQPQHF. The CDR3 nucleotides read TGTGCCAGCAGTCTCGGGACAGGGAGACAGCCCCAGCATTTT.

The rearrangement links TRBV3-1 (or the pseudogene TRBV3-2) to TRBJ1-5, with a possible D match to TRBD1 (6 bases). V lost 4 bases to trimming and J lost 3 bases, with 10 bases between them. Germline V gives CDR1 LGHDT, CDR2 YNNKEL (reference sequence). The CDR3 sequence is 14 residues long. The CDR3 sequence: CASSRQVSNQPQHF. In DNA, the CDR3 is TGTGCCAGCAGCCGACAGGTTTCCAATCAGCCCCAGCATTTT.

The chain uses TRBV5-1 and TRBJ2-7, with D perhaps TRBD2 (6 bases). The CDR3 has 16 residues. In germline, CDR1 is SGHRS, CDR2 YFSETQ. Deletions cut 2 bases from V and 0 bases from J, with 15 bases between. The DNA of the CDR3 is TGCGCCAGCAGCTTATCGTGGGACGGGAGCTCCTACGAGCAGTACTTC. Translation: CASSLSWDGSSYEQYF.

The chain couples TRBV24-1 to TRBJ2-2; D not certain. Trimming removed 2 bases at V and 6 bases at J, with 3 bases between. This CDR3 is built from 12 residues. Germline V gene lookup returns CDR1 KGHDR and CDR2 SFDVKD. CDR3 amino acids: CATSDSSGELFF. The CDR3 coding sequence is TGTGCCACCAGTGATTCATCCGGGGAGCTGTTTTTT.

The chain joins TRBV27 to TRBJ2-7; D is ambiguous. V dropped 3 bases and J dropped 9 bases, with 18 bases sitting between them. The germline V gene has CDR1 MNHEY and CDR2 SMNVEV (reference sequence). This CDR3 has 14 residues. Written as DNA, the CDR3 is TGTGCCAGCAGTTTTTCGACTGCTAAGTTCGTGCAGTACTTC. Protein product: CASSFSTAKFVQYF.

This chain joins TRBV30 and TRBJ2-7; TRBD1 is a possible D gene (5 bases). There are 13 residues in the CDR3. Trimming left V 1 base short and J 5 bases short, with 12 bases between. The germline CDR1 and CDR2 sequences are GTSNPN and SVGIG (reference sequence). CDR3 nucleotides: TGTGCCTGGAGTGGGGGCAATTTTAACGAGCAGTACTTC. It specifies CAWSGGNFNEQYF.

The chain links TRBV30 to TRBJ1-1; D not resolved. Germline CDR1 GTSNPN, CDR2 SVGIG (reference sequence). V was trimmed by 1 base and J by 3 bases, leaving 6 bases between them. This CDR3 is 12 amino acids long. The CDR3, as DNA: TGTGCCTGGAGTGCGGAGGACACTGAAGCTTTCTTT. This gives the protein CAWSAEDTEAFF.

The J gene is TRBJ2-3, the V gene TRBV11-2, with 10 bases that match TRBD2. The CDR3 totals 17 residues. J was trimmed by 7 bases and V by 7 bases; bases with no gene match: 17. CDR1 SGHAT and CDR2 FQNNGV come from the germline V gene. CDR3 protein: CASTMGWVAGGRNTQYF. In DNA, the CDR3 is TGTGCCAGCACCATGGGGTGGGTAGCGGGAGGTCGAAATACGCAGTATTTT.

V gene TRBV27 combines with J gene TRBJ1-5; no clear D gene. The CDR3 has 13 residues. Germline assignment: CDR1 MNHEY and CDR2 SMNVEV (reference sequence). Trimming stripped 7 bases from V and 4 bases from J, with 11 bases between. The CDR3 spells CASNPSMNQPQHF. The CDR3 coding sequence is TGTGCCAGCAATCCCTCGATGAATCAGCCCCAGCATTTT.

The chain carries TRBV2 and TRBJ1-1; D might be TRBD1 (6 bases). The CDR3 loop spans 15 amino acids. The V end was cut by 5 bases, the J end by 4 bases, with 17 bases between. Germline lookup yields CDR1 SNHLY and CDR2 FYNNEI. This CDR3 is CASSTTGFDGTEAFF. Written as DNA, the CDR3 is TGTGCCAGCAGTACTACAGGGTTTGATGGCACTGAAGCTTTCTTT.

The chain employs TRBV7-8 and TRBJ2-7; D call uncertain. Deletions cut 7 bases from V and 0 bases from J, with 7 bases between. The CDR3 contains 12 residues. CDR1 and CDR2 from the germline V gene are SGHVS and FQNEAQ. CDR3 bases: TGTGCCAGCACCAATCTCTCCTACGAGCAGTACTTC. It codes for CASTNLSYEQYF.

The CDR3 reads CASSQETRGRWVEQYF. The CDR3 nucleotides read TGCGCCAGCAGCCAAGAAACGAGGGGAAGATGGGTCGAGCAGTACTTC. The chain couples TRBV4-1 to TRBJ2-7; D assignment may be TRBD1 or TRBD2 (5 bases each). Germline assignment: CDR1 MGHRA and CDR2 YSYEKL. With 0 bases removed from V and 6 bases from J, the gap between germline ends came to 18 bases. This CDR3 has 16 amino acids.

This clone came up a few times. The V and J genes are TRBV19 and TRBJ2-7, with D possibly TRBD1 on 5 matching bases. Trimming pared 0 bases from V and 6 bases from J, leaving 9 bases between. This CDR3 has 13 amino acids. CDR1 is LNHDA, CDR2 SQIVND, per germline (reference sequence). In nucleotides, the CDR3 is TGTGCCAGTAGTATAGATAAGGGGCGCGAGCAGTACTTC. This codes for CASSIDKGREQYF.

Relative to its sample, this clone is medium-sized. The rearrangement uses TRBV9 and TRBJ1-1; D might be TRBD1 (5 bases). With 4 bases removed from V and 0 bases from J, the gap between germline ends came to 13 bases. This CDR3 has 15 residues. Germline V gene sequence: CDR1 SGDLS, CDR2 YYNGEE. In DNA, the CDR3 is TGTGCCAGCAGCCCGTCGGGACTGATGAACACTGAAGCTTTCTTT. It yields the protein CASSPSGLMNTEAFF.

This chain connects TRBV27 to TRBJ2-1; 9 positions match TRBD2. With 7 bases clipped from V and 9 bases from J, the junction kept 13 bases outside the gene matches. The CDR3 length is 15 residues. Germline CDR1 MNHEY, CDR2 SMNVEV (reference sequence). The CDR3 spells CASTIAGEVRGEQFF. The DNA of the CDR3 is TGTGCCAGCACCATAGCGGGAGAGGTTCGTGGTGAGCAGTTCTTC.

This sequence joins TRBV19 and TRBJ1-2; the D is unclear. Germline loops: CDR1 LNHDA, CDR2 SQIVND (reference sequence). V lost 7 bases and J 4 bases, leaving 4 bases between the germline ends. The CDR3 is 10 residues long. CDR3 region: CASKGYGYTF. The CDR3 DNA reads as TGTGCCAGTAAGGGCTATGGCTACACCTTC.

The chain recombines TRBV5-1 with TRBJ1-1; 8 bases agree with TRBD1. The junction had 4 bases not matched to a gene; V was cut back by 5 bases and J by 7 bases. Germline V gives CDR1 SGHRS, CDR2 YFSETQ. CDR3 length equals 12 residues. This chain's CDR3 is CASRETGVEAFF. For the CDR3, the DNA is TGCGCCAGCAGGGAGACAGGGGTTGAAGCTTTCTTT.

The chain couples TRBV9 to TRBJ2-1, with 12 bases matching TRBD2. The J segment lost 3 bases and the V segment lost 1 base, leaving 8 bases of the junction unmatched. CDR1 is SGDLS, CDR2 YYNGEE, per germline. The CDR3 contains 18 residues. This chain's CDR3 is CASSVSPGGLAGYNEQFF. The DNA for the CDR3 is TGTGCCAGCAGCGTATCACCGGGGGGACTAGCGGGCTACAATGAGCAGTTCTTC.

The chain carries TRBV28 and TRBJ1-6, with D possibly matching TRBD1 (5 bases). The length of the CDR3 is 15 residues. Germline CDR1 is MDHEN and CDR2 is SYDVKM. The germline V and J ends were trimmed by 1 base and 7 bases, with 11 bases remaining between them. CDR3 sequence: CASSLYGAQNSPLHF. In DNA form, the CDR3 reads TGTGCCAGCAGTTTATATGGGGCTCAGAATTCACCCCTCCACTTT. Drawing the rest from reference TRBV28 and TRBJ1-6, the complete variable domain is DVKVTQSSRYLVKRTGEKVFLECVQDMDHENMFWYRQDPGLGLRLIYFSYDVKMKEKGDIPEGYSVSREKKERFSLILESASTNQTSMYLCASSLYGAQNSPLHFGNGTRLTVT.

V usage is TRBV7-3 and J usage is TRBJ2-1, with D perhaps TRBD2 (6 bases). Germline V gives CDR1 SGHTA, CDR2 FQGTGA. Trimming shortened V by 1 base and J by 9 bases, and 10 bases separated the two germline ends. The CDR3 totals 13 residues. The CDR3 DNA is TGTGCCAGCAGCTTAAGCGGGGTCGGTGAGCAGTTCTTC. Its translation is CASSLSGVGEQFF.

The chain links TRBV15 to TRBJ2-3, with D perhaps TRBD1 (5 bases). The germline V gene encodes CDR1 LNHNV and CDR2 YYDKDF (reference sequence). Trimming took 6 bases from V and 3 from J, leaving 13 bases between them. There are 14 residues in the CDR3. Here the CDR3 reads CATRSGYQTDTQYF. Written as DNA, the CDR3 is TGTGCCACCAGATCAGGGTACCAAACAGATACGCAGTATTTT.

The rearrangement uses TRBV24-1 and TRBJ1-5; D is unclear. This CDR3 has 13 amino acids. Per germline, CDR1 KGHDR and CDR2 SFDVKD. The V gene lost 4 bases and the J gene lost 3 bases, with 6 bases spanning the gap. CDR3 loop: CATSERANQPQHF. In DNA form, the CDR3 reads TGTGCCACCAGTGAACGGGCCAATCAGCCCCAGCATTTT.

The chain couples TRBV7-9 to TRBJ2-7, with D possibly being TRBD2 (6 bases). There are 12 residues in the CDR3. The germline V gene encodes CDR1 SEHNR and CDR2 FQNEAQ (reference sequence). The V end was cut by 9 bases, the J end by 5 bases, with 14 bases between. Here the CDR3 reads CASWVGGHEQYF. DNA of the CDR3: TGTGCCAGTTGGGTGGGGGGACACGAGCAGTACTTC.

The rearrangement links TRBV6-6 to TRBJ2-7, with 8 positions matching TRBD2. This CDR3 has 14 amino acids. Per the germline V gene, CDR1 is MNHNY and CDR2 is SVGAGI (reference sequence). This CDR3 reads CAIGTSGYSYEQYF. CDR3 DNA sequence: TGTGCAATAGGAACTAGCGGATACTCCTACGAGCAGTACTTC.

This clone was seen just once. The J gene is TRBJ2-7, the V gene TRBV11-2, with TRBD1 matching over 11 bases. Trimming took 7 bases from V and 5 from J; bases not matched to a gene: 10. This CDR3 is built from 15 residues. Germline V gene data show CDR1 as SGHAT and CDR2 as FQNNGV. The CDR3 loop is CASTRVGTGGNEQYF. The DNA of the CDR3 is TGTGCCAGCACACGAGTCGGGACAGGGGGAAACGAGCAGTACTTC.

About this clone itself: The junction departs from the called germline gene at one end, perhaps through a read error. This sequence joins TRBV28 and TRBJ1-5; D perhaps matches TRBD1 (6 bases). CDR1 is MDHEN, CDR2 SYDVKM, per germline. The CDR3 loop spans 15 amino acids. CDR3: CASSPGVGGNEPQHF. The CDR3 DNA is TGTGCCAGCAGTCCGGGCGTGGGGGGCAATGAGCCCCAGCATTTT.

The V and J genes are TRBV2 and TRBJ1-1, with no clear D. Trimming pared 4 bases from V and 1 base from J, leaving 4 bases between. The CDR3 covers 12 residues. Germline V CDR1 and CDR2: SNHLY, FYNNEI. The CDR3, as DNA: TGTGCCAGCAGTGCGTGGAACACTGAAGCTTTCTTT. Its translation is CASSAWNTEAFF.

The V call is TRBV18, the J call TRBJ2-1; 10 bases map to TRBD1. This CDR3 contains 15 residues. V was pared by 4 bases and J by 3 bases, with 3 bases of the junction left unmatched. Germline CDR1 KGHSH, CDR2 LQKENI. For the CDR3, the DNA is TGTGCCAGCTCACGGACAGGGGGGAACTACAATGAGCAGTTCTTC. Residues: CASSRTGGNYNEQFF.

J is TRBJ2-3 and V is TRBV7-3, with D perhaps TRBD1 (7 bases). Germline V lookup: CDR1 SGHTA, CDR2 FQGTGA. The CDR3 sequence is 17 residues long. Trimming left V 2 bases short and J 2 bases short, with 17 bases between. CDR3 protein: CASSLSAGQSFTDTQYF. The CDR3 DNA sequence: TGTGCCAGCAGCTTATCGGCGGGACAGAGTTTCACAGATACGCAGTATTTT.

CDR3 residues: CASSRRPTSWRGGELFF. The CDR3 nucleotides are TGTGCCAGCAGCAGACGACCGACTAGCTGGAGGGGCGGGGAGCTGTTTTTT. The chain joins TRBV9 to TRBJ2-2; the match to TRBD2 covers 7 bases. V was clipped by 4 bases and J by 7 bases; unmatched bases: 16. This CDR3 spans 17 amino acids. From germline, CDR1 is SGDLS and CDR2 YYNGEE.

This clone was counted only a few times. This sequence joins TRBV19 and TRBJ1-2; TRBD1 is a possible D gene (6 bases). Trimming left V 6 bases short and J 3 bases short, with 14 bases between. The CDR3 has 14 residues. Germline values: CDR1 LNHDA, CDR2 SQIVND (reference sequence). The chain's CDR3 is CASSPWGAHYGYTF. As DNA, the CDR3 is TGTGCCAGTAGCCCCTGGGGGGCCCACTATGGCTACACCTTC.